Below, 30 T cell receptor beta chains from the same sample are listed, as sequenced in a study of response to subunit inactivated influenza vaccine. Using its own MiXCR run on the RT-PCR reads, TCRdb lists one record per CDR3 protein. This repertoire shows about 520,000 distinct CDR3 sequences, about 25% found once; its top ten account for 1.5% to 2%. Sequencing was performed on CD4+ T cells sorted from PBMCs, taken roughly 5 days after vaccination. These receptors came from a man aged 50-59 years who received an inactivated influenza vaccine.

This clonotype was recorded a few times. The chain is built from TRBV6-1 and TRBJ1-3, with 7 bases fitting TRBD1. There are 15 residues in the CDR3. V lost 6 bases and J lost 0; bases outside the gene matches: 5. From germline, CDR1 is MNHNS and CDR2 SASEGT. The CDR3 region has the DNA TGTGCCAGCAGAAGCGGGACAGACTCTGGAAACACCATATATTTT. It translates to CASRSGTDSGNTIYF.

The table lists this clonotype with a few counts. This sequence joins TRBV7-2 and TRBJ1-5; D not resolved. The CDR3 covers 16 residues. The ends were cut back, 1 base at V and 3 bases at J, with 13 bases in the middle. CDR1 is SGHTA, CDR2 FQGNSA, per germline. The CDR3 sequence is CASSLGPLRPNQPQHF. The DNA of the CDR3 is TGTGCCAGCAGCTTAGGCCCCCTAAGACCCAATCAGCCCCAGCATTTT.

The chain couples TRBV10-3 to TRBJ2-2; 9 bases are a match to TRBD2. Germline V lookup: CDR1 ENHRY, CDR2 SYGVKD. With 2 bases clipped from V and 6 bases from J, the junction kept 4 bases outside the gene matches. This CDR3 spans 15 amino acids. CDR3 loop: CAISEPGLASGELFF. The DNA for the CDR3 is TGTGCCATCAGTGAGCCGGGACTAGCTTCCGGGGAGCTGTTTTTT.

This rearrangement joins TRBV12-3 or TRBV12-4 to TRBJ2-5; TRBD2 aligns across 10 bases. The trim removed 2 bases at V and 7 bases at J, leaving 10 bases unmatched. The CDR3 length is 16 residues. CDR3 sequence: CASSLKAGGLKRTQYF. CDR3 sequence (DNA): TGTGCCAGCAGTTTAAAAGCGGGAGGGTTAAAGAGGACCCAGTACTTC.

This clonotype was recorded a few times. V and J are TRBV6-5 and TRBJ2-6; D is possibly TRBD2 (6 bases). With 2 bases removed from V and 0 bases from J, the gap between germline ends came to 8 bases. The CDR3 has 16 amino acids. Germline V gives CDR1 MNHEY, CDR2 SVGAGI. The DNA for the CDR3 is TGTGCCAGCAGTTACCGCGGGAACTCTGGGGCCAACGTCCTGACTTTC. Amino acids: CASSYRGNSGANVLTF.

The rearrangement uses TRBV2 and TRBJ2-7, with D possibly matching TRBD2 (5 bases). This CDR3 is built from 12 residues. The ends were cut back, 11 bases at V and 6 bases at J, with 17 bases in the middle. The germline gives CDR1 SNHLY, CDR2 FYNNEI. The CDR3 DNA reads TGTGCCGCCGTGGATTTGAGGGTCGAGCAGTACTTC. Protein sequence: CAAVDLRVEQYF.

This clonotype showed up just a few times. The chain joins TRBV12-3 or TRBV12-4 to TRBJ2-1, with 12 bases identical to TRBD2. The CDR3 extends over 17 amino acids. V shed 6 bases and J 0 bases; nucleotides not matched to a gene: 6. The DNA for the CDR3 is TGTGCCAGCAGGCGGACTAGCGGGACAAGCTCCTACAATGAGCAGTTCTTC. Its translation: CASRRTSGTSSYNEQFF.

V and J are TRBV15 and TRBJ2-5; TRBD1 or TRBD2 may be the D gene (5 bases each). The ends were cut back, 0 bases at V and 5 bases at J, with 13 bases in the middle. CDR1 LNHNV and CDR2 YYDKDF come from the germline V gene (reference sequence). CDR3 length: 15 residues. The CDR3 sequence: CATSRDGTPTETQYF. As DNA, the CDR3 is TGTGCCACCAGCAGAGATGGGACCCCAACGGAGACCCAGTACTTC.

This clonotype was seen a handful of times. This rearrangement joins TRBV28 to TRBJ2-1; D may match TRBD1 or TRBD2 (6 bases each). Between the trimmed V and J ends, which lost 2 bases and 7 bases, there was a span of 12 bases. Germline CDR1 and CDR2: MDHEN and SYDVKM. CDR3 length equals 14 residues. The CDR3 region is CASSLPGAHNEQFF. CDR3 nucleotide sequence: TGTGCCAGCAGTTTACCGGGGGCACATAATGAGCAGTTCTTC.

A few counts support this clonotype. This chain uses TRBV5-1 with TRBJ1-1; D is perhaps TRBD1 (6 bases). The ends were cut back, 4 bases at V and 7 bases at J, with 20 bases in the middle. This CDR3 is 15 amino acids long. CDR1 and CDR2 (germline): SGHRS, YFSETQ. The CDR3 DNA is TGCGCCAGCAGCCTGACGAACAGGGCGACAGGTGAAGCTTTCTTT. As protein: CASSLTNRATGEAFF.

This clonotype was counted a few times. This chain joins TRBV3-1 and TRBJ2-1; TRBD1 agrees at 7 bases. The CDR3 extends over 15 amino acids. V lost 1 base, J lost 8 bases, and 8 bases stayed unmatched. Germline V lookup: CDR1 LGHDT, CDR2 YNNKEL (reference sequence). The CDR3 bases are TGTGCCAGCAGCCAAGGAGGGGGCGCGCTCTATGAGCAGTTCTTC. Amino acid sequence: CASSQGGGALYEQFF.

This clonotype was recorded a few times. This chain uses TRBV11-2 with TRBJ2-3, with D perhaps matching TRBD2 (5 bases). This CDR3 region has 13 residues. V lost 5 bases and J 8 bases, leaving 14 bases between the germline ends. Germline loops: CDR1 SGHAT, CDR2 FQNNGV. The CDR3 DNA reads as TGTGCCAGCAGCAACGCCGGACTGGGTACGCAGTATTTT. Translating it yields CASSNAGLGTQYF.

The V call is TRBV29-1, the J call TRBJ2-5; maybe TRBD2 (6 bases). The CDR3 runs to 13 residues. Germline lookup yields CDR1 SQVTM and CDR2 ANQGSEA. V was clipped by 4 bases and J by 5 bases, with 14 bases between them. The DNA of the CDR3 is TGCAGCGTTGGAGCTGGGGGGATGGAGACCCAGTACTTC. Encoded protein: CSVGAGGMETQYF.

This clonotype has a handful of counts. This sequence joins TRBV6-2 or TRBV6-3 and TRBJ2-7, with 8 positions matching TRBD1. CDR1 is MNHEY, CDR2 SVGEGT, per germline. The CDR3 loop spans 17 amino acids. The V and J ends lost 7 bases and 3 bases, in that order; junction bases with no gene match: 17. The CDR3 reads CASIDPTPTGVLYEQYF. The CDR3, as DNA: TGTGCCAGCATCGACCCGACCCCGACAGGGGTACTCTACGAGCAGTACTTC.

This clonotype came up a few times. CDR3 DNA: TGTGCCAGCAGCTTGGCGGGGTGGGGCAATCAGCCCCAGCATTTT. Translation: CASSLAGWGNQPQHF. The chain uses TRBV5-5 and TRBJ1-5; D call uncertain. Germline lookup yields CDR1 SGHKS and CDR2 YYEKEE (reference sequence). The CDR3 has 15 amino acids. V lost 0 bases, J lost 2 bases, and 9 bases lay in between. The full variable domain, its missing parts supplied by reference TRBV5-5 and TRBJ1-5, is DAGVTQSPTHLIKTRGQQVTLRCSPISGHKSVSWYQQVLGQGPQFIFQYYEKEERGRGNFPDRFSARQFPNYSSELNVNALLLGDSALYLCASSLAGWGNQPQHFGDGTRLSIL.

The chain uses TRBV10-3 and TRBJ2-7, with TRBD2 identical over 9 bases. Trimming took 6 bases from V and 3 from J; bases not matched to a gene: 6. Per germline, CDR1 ENHRY and CDR2 SYGVKD. The CDR3 length is 14 residues. The CDR3 sequence is CAIRPGLALYEQYF. DNA for the CDR3: TGTGCCATCAGACCGGGACTAGCACTCTACGAGCAGTACTTC.

This clonotype was detected ten times or more. The gene calls are TRBV10-3 and TRBJ2-5, with TRBD2 as a possible D gene (6 bases). Trimming pared 3 bases from V and 5 bases from J, leaving 7 bases between. CDR1 ENHRY and CDR2 SYGVKD come from the germline V gene. The CDR3 consists of 12 residues. CDR3 loop: CAISEREETQYF. DNA of the CDR3: TGTGCCATCAGTGAACGGGAGGAGACCCAGTACTTC.

This sequence joins TRBV5-4 and TRBJ2-3; TRBD1 matches at 8 bases. With 4 bases clipped from V and 4 bases from J, the junction kept 11 bases outside the gene matches. This CDR3 contains 16 residues. The germline V gene encodes CDR1 SGHNT and CDR2 YYREEE (reference sequence). CDR3 sequence reads: CASSPTPTGGSDTQYF. CDR3 bases: TGTGCCAGCAGCCCCACGCCCACAGGGGGGTCAGATACGCAGTATTTT.

The chain recombines TRBV5-4 with TRBJ1-1; D ambiguous. Trimming took 4 bases from V and 3 from J, leaving 7 bases between them. Germline CDR1 SGHNT, CDR2 YYREEE (reference sequence). This CDR3 contains 12 residues. The DNA for the CDR3 is TGTGCCAGCAGCGCATGGGACACTGAAGCTTTCTTT. Translated, it gives CASSAWDTEAFF.

This clonotype showed up many times. This chain connects TRBV18 to TRBJ2-1; no clear D gene. From germline, CDR1 is KGHSH and CDR2 LQKENI. CDR3 size: 14 residues. Trimming removed 3 bases from V and 1 base from J, with 7 bases in between. The CDR3 loop is CASSPQVSYNEQFF. DNA of the CDR3: TGTGCCAGCTCACCTCAGGTTTCCTACAATGAGCAGTTCTTC.

This clonotype was observed a handful of times. The chain employs TRBV18 and TRBJ2-7, with TRBD1 as a possible D gene (6 bases). Germline CDR1 and CDR2: KGHSH and LQKENI. This CDR3 comprises 14 residues. Trimming shortened V by 5 bases and J by 4 bases, and 15 bases separated the two germline ends. The CDR3 loop is CASSYGTFGYEQYF. The CDR3 DNA reads as TGTGCCAGCTCATATGGGACATTTGGGTACGAGCAGTACTTC.

The rearrangement links TRBV20-1 to TRBJ1-6; 10 bases are shared with TRBD1. V lost 3 bases, J lost 9 bases, and 8 bases stayed unmatched. Germline V lookup: CDR1 DFQATT, CDR2 SNEGSKA (reference sequence). This CDR3 has 15 residues. For the CDR3, the DNA is TGCAGTGCTAGTTTGATTCGGGACAGGGGTTCACCCCTCCACTTT. This translates into CSASLIRDRGSPLHF.

This rearrangement joins TRBV20-1 to TRBJ2-4; TRBD2 aligns across 7 bases. CDR1 and CDR2 (germline): DFQATT, SNEGSKA (reference sequence). This CDR3 comprises 16 residues. V trimming: 7 bases; J trimming: 6 bases; junction bases outside the gene matches: 18. For the CDR3, the DNA is TGCAGTGTCGGTCCCTCTCCAGGGAGGGCAACAAACATTCAGTACTTC. Translated, it gives CSVGPSPGRATNIQYF.

This chain connects TRBV28 to TRBJ2-7; 7 nucleotides line up with TRBD2. This CDR3 spans 13 amino acids. The germline V gene has CDR1 MDHEN and CDR2 SYDVKM. The J segment lost 7 bases and the V segment lost 5 bases, leaving 8 bases of the junction unmatched. CDR3 sequence: CASSGPGGLEQYF. The CDR3 nucleotides read TGTGCCAGCAGTGGACCGGGGGGTCTGGAGCAGTACTTC.

This clonotype was observed a handful of times. V usage is TRBV20-1 and J usage is TRBJ2-3; the match to TRBD2 covers 9 bases. The germline V gene has CDR1 DFQATT and CDR2 SNEGSKA (reference sequence). The CDR3 sequence is 16 residues long. Trimming at V came to 6 bases and at J to 7 bases, leaving 17 bases not matched to a gene. CDR3 DNA: TGCAGTGCCCACCTCGGGCTAGCGGGATTGGGGAATACGCAGTATTTT. It specifies CSAHLGLAGLGNTQYF.

The chain uses TRBV7-2 and TRBJ2-7; no clear D. The V gene lost 2 bases and the J gene lost 6 bases, with 17 bases spanning the gap. The CDR3 is 15 residues long. CDR1 and CDR2 from the germline V gene are SGHTA and FQGNSA. Here the CDR3 DNA reads TGTGCCAGCAGCTTACGCTTAGCAGGTGTGGGCGAGCAGTACTTC. This encodes CASSLRLAGVGEQYF.

The rearrangement links TRBV6-2 or TRBV6-3 to TRBJ1-2, with 9 positions matching TRBD1. The CDR3 runs 15 residues. CDR1 and CDR2 from the germline V gene are MNHEY and SVGEGT. V shed 6 bases, J shed 2 bases, and the junction held 7 bases outside the gene matches. As DNA, the CDR3 is TGTGCCAGCAGAGCGACAGGGGGAAGAAACTATGGCTACACCTTC. It encodes CASRATGGRNYGYTF.

This clonotype was seen more than once but under ten times. This chain joins TRBV5-1 and TRBJ2-1; D is tentatively TRBD1 or TRBD2 (6 bases each). Germline V gives CDR1 SGHRS, CDR2 YFSETQ. V lost 0 bases, J lost 8 bases, and 18 bases lay in between. This CDR3 region has 16 residues. The CDR3 spells CASSLAFGGPWDEQFF. Here the CDR3 DNA reads TGCGCCAGCAGCTTGGCCTTTGGGGGGCCTTGGGATGAGCAGTTCTTC.

This clonotype was found a few times. The V gene is TRBV6-1, the J gene TRBJ2-7; 7 positions match TRBD1. CDR3 length: 14 amino acids. Trimming removed 5 bases from V and 2 bases from J; junction bases left unmatched: 6. Germline V lookup: CDR1 MNHNS, CDR2 SASEGT. CDR3 region: CASSSPQGAYEQYF. The CDR3 DNA follows: TGTGCCAGCAGTAGCCCCCAGGGGGCCTACGAGCAGTACTTC.

This rearrangement joins TRBV5-4 to TRBJ2-4; 10 bases are a match to TRBD2. The ends lost 1 base at V and 5 bases at J; junction bases unmatched: 3. Germline CDR1 SGHNT, CDR2 YYREEE (reference sequence). This CDR3 is built from 15 residues. The CDR3 coding sequence is TGTGCCAGCAGCTTGACTAGCGGGAACCAAAACATTCAGTACTTC. Its translation is CASSLTSGNQNIQYF. The full variable domain, rest sourced from reference TRBV5-4 and TRBJ2-4, is ETGVTQSPTHLIKTRGQQVTLRCSSQSGHNTVSWYQQALGQGPQFIFQYYREEENGRGNFPPRFSGLQFPNYSSELNVNALELDDSALYLCASSLTSGNQNIQYFGAGTRLSVL.